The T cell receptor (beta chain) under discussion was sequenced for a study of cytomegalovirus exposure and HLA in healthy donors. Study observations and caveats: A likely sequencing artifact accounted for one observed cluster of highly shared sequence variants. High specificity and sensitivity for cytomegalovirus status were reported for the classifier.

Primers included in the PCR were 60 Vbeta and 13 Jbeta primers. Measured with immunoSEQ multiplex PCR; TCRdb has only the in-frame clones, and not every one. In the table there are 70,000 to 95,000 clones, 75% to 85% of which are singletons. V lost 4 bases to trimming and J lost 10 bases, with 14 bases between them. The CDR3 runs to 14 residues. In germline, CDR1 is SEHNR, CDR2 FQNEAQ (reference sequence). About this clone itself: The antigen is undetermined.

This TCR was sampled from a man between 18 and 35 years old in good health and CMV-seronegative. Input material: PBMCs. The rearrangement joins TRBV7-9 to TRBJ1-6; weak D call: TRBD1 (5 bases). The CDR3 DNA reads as TGTGCCAGCAGCTCCGCCGGGGGGGAGTCACCCCTCCACTTT. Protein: CASSSAGGESPLHF.